These 24 T cell receptor beta chains share one sample of origin, sequenced in a study of T-cell memory formation after mild COVID-19 (dated by TCRdb to 2020 to 2022). Receptors were amplified or captured by 5' RACE. Sequencing was carried out with an Illumina NovaSeq 6000. TCRdb reworked the public reads: Q25 trimming with fastp, MiXCR clone assembly, productive beta chains retained. Each entry merges the rows of one CDR3 protein and shows their most common DNA and genes. The sample table contains 470,000 or so distinct CDR3 sequences; only one count was recorded for 20% to 30% of them. The ten largest make up around 12% of the sample. The sequenced material came from PBMCs or a T cell subset sorted from them (not recorded which). The receptors originated from an adult woman who had mild COVID-19 (a few samples of this study predate the infection). The sample titles of this study are shuffled in the database, so cell type and time point are left out; the donor was told from shared clones.

V and J are TRBV20-1 and TRBJ2-7, with a weak D call TRBD1 (6 bases). The CDR3 is 13 amino acids. The germline V gene encodes CDR1 DFQATT and CDR2 SNEGSKA (reference sequence). V dropped 6 bases and J dropped 5 bases, with 17 bases sitting between them. The CDR3 reads CSATGTPLNEQYF. For the CDR3, the DNA is TGCAGTGCAACCGGGACACCACTTAACGAGCAGTACTTC.

This rearrangement joins TRBV19 to TRBJ2-7, with D uncertain. V lost 8 bases and J 2 bases, leaving 19 bases between the germline ends. Germline V gene sequence: CDR1 LNHDA, CDR2 SQIVND (reference sequence). CDR3 length equals 15 residues. CDR3 nucleotide sequence: TGTGCCAGTGCCGACGGTGGGTCTTTAACCTACGAGCAGTACTTC. The encoded protein is CASADGGSLTYEQYF.

The chain recombines TRBV12-3 or TRBV12-4 with TRBJ2-3; D may be TRBD1 or TRBD2 (6 bases each). V lost 5 bases to trimming and J lost 8 bases, with 17 bases between them. This CDR3 is built from 14 residues. This CDR3 reads CASSPSGARGTQYF. Here the CDR3 DNA reads TGTGCCAGCAGTCCCTCGGGGGCGCGGGGTACGCAGTATTTT.

The V and J genes are TRBV7-2 and TRBJ1-1, with 7 bases aligning to TRBD1. Trimming at V came to 4 bases and at J to 4 bases, leaving 9 bases not matched to a gene. This CDR3 has 15 amino acids. Germline CDR1 and CDR2: SGHTA and FQGNSA. The CDR3 region is CASSSLTGLGTEAFF. The CDR3 DNA reads as TGTGCCAGCAGCTCGCTGACAGGGTTAGGCACTGAAGCTTTCTTT.

The J gene is TRBJ1-2, the V gene TRBV5-1; D call uncertain. Germline V gives CDR1 SGHRS, CDR2 YFSETQ. The CDR3 runs to 12 residues. The V end lost 0 bases, the J end lost 6 bases, and 6 bases lay between the germline ends. This chain's CDR3 is CASSLGDHGYTF. The CDR3 DNA reads as TGCGCCAGCAGCTTGGGTGACCATGGCTACACCTTC.

This clonotype has only a few counts. This CDR3 reads CASSHTAAGGPNEQFF. CDR3 DNA: TGTGCCAGCAGCCACACGGCGGCGGGGGGGCCGAATGAGCAGTTCTTC. The chain carries TRBV11-2 and TRBJ2-1, with 9 bases matching TRBD2. The V gene end was trimmed by 5 bases and the J gene end by 7 bases; junction bases not matched to a gene: 12. CDR1 and CDR2 (germline): SGHAT, FQNNGV. The CDR3 length is 16 residues.

The chain links TRBV5-1 to TRBJ2-7; weak D call: TRBD1 (6 bases). Between the trimmed V and J ends, which lost 2 bases and 0 bases, there was a span of 15 bases. The CDR3 sequence is 16 residues long. CDR1 is SGHRS and CDR2 is YFSETQ in the germline V gene. CDR3 DNA sequence: TGCGCCAGCAGCTTTGATAACAGGGTGGGCTCCTACGAGCAGTACTTC. It yields the protein CASSFDNRVGSYEQYF.

This chain's CDR3 is CASSLSLGDLGYTF. The CDR3 bases are TGTGCCAGCAGTTTATCGTTGGGGGATCTTGGCTACACCTTC. The V gene is TRBV12-3 or TRBV12-4, the J gene TRBJ1-2; tentatively, D is TRBD1 (5 bases). The germline V and J ends were trimmed by 2 bases and 7 bases, with 14 bases remaining between them. The CDR3 extends over 14 amino acids.

The chain couples TRBV4-1 to TRBJ1-1; no clear D gene. V was trimmed by 6 bases and J by 2 bases, leaving 13 bases between them. Looked up from germline, CDR1 is MGHRA and CDR2 is YSYEKL. The CDR3 is 14 amino acids. Written as DNA, the CDR3 is TGCGCCAGCAGGGGTTTGACCCTAAACACTGAAGCTTTCTTT. Encoded protein: CASRGLTLNTEAFF.

V usage is TRBV27 and J usage is TRBJ2-3; TRBD2 might be the D (7 bases). The V and J ends lost 2 bases and 3 bases respectively, with 12 bases between them. The CDR3 runs 15 residues. Germline-derived CDR1 and CDR2 are MNHEY and SMNVEV (reference sequence). The CDR3 here is CASSLAEGGTDTQYF. The CDR3 DNA is TGTGCCAGCAGTTTAGCGGAGGGGGGGACAGATACGCAGTATTTT.

There are a few counts of this clonotype. The J gene is TRBJ2-5, the V gene TRBV11-3; TRBD2 might be the D (5 bases). This CDR3 region has 15 residues. Germline-derived CDR1 and CDR2 are SGHNT and YENEEA. With 1 base removed from V and 7 bases from J, the gap between germline ends came to 16 bases. CDR3 nucleotides: TGTGCCAGCAGCTTAGCAGCGGAGGTTATCGTGACCCAGTACTTC. Protein product: CASSLAAEVIVTQYF.

The chain has TRBV7-2 and TRBJ2-5, with D hard to call. There are 14 residues in the CDR3. V gave up 0 bases and J gave up 5 bases, with 10 bases separating them. Germline V gives CDR1 SGHTA, CDR2 FQGNSA. The CDR3 DNA reads TGTGCCAGCAGCTTAGCAGGCATGGCGGAGACCCAGTACTTC. Its protein product is CASSLAGMAETQYF.

This chain uses TRBV6-6 with TRBJ2-1, with TRBD2 matching 8 bases. The ends lost 8 bases at V and 0 bases at J; junction bases unmatched: 6. CDR3 length: 15 residues. CDR1 is MNHNY and CDR2 is SVGAGI in the germline V gene (reference sequence). The CDR3 DNA sequence: TGTGCCAGCTCTGGGGCGGGGGGCTCCTACAATGAGCAGTTCTTC. Protein: CASSGAGGSYNEQFF.

The chain combines TRBV7-9 with TRBJ2-3; D unresolved. Trimming shortened V by 5 bases and J by 7 bases, and 4 bases separated the two germline ends. The CDR3 has 10 amino acids. Germline values: CDR1 SEHNR, CDR2 FQNEAQ (reference sequence). This CDR3 reads CASSPHTQYF. DNA of the CDR3: TGTGCCAGCAGCCCCCATACGCAGTATTTT.

V usage is TRBV7-8 and J usage is TRBJ2-7; the match to TRBD2 covers 11 bases. CDR1 and CDR2 from the germline V gene are SGHVS and FQNEAQ. V gave up 4 bases and J gave up 3 bases; unmatched junction bases: 8. The CDR3 spans 16 residues. The CDR3 is CASSSRRLAGLYEQYF. DNA for the CDR3: TGTGCCAGCAGCTCCCGACGACTAGCGGGACTCTACGAGCAGTACTTC.

This clonotype was counted a few times. The CDR3 sequence is CASSLVTRGEGNYGYTF. DNA of the CDR3: TGTGCCAGCAGCTTGGTCACCCGGGGGGAAGGAAACTATGGCTACACCTTC. The rearrangement uses TRBV5-4 and TRBJ1-2, with a weak D call TRBD1 (5 bases). V dropped 0 bases and J dropped 2 bases, with 17 bases sitting between them. The CDR3 is 17 amino acids. Germline V CDR1 and CDR2: SGHNT, YYREEE (reference sequence).

This chain connects TRBV6-1 to TRBJ2-1, with D hard to call. The V end was cut by 2 bases, the J end by 4 bases, with 9 bases between. CDR1 MNHNS and CDR2 SASEGT come from the germline V gene. The CDR3 sequence is 14 residues long. The CDR3, as DNA: TGTGCCAGCAGTGAACTCCATGGATACAATGAGCAGTTCTTC. Its translation: CASSELHGYNEQFF.

The rearrangement uses TRBV19 and TRBJ2-3; D may be TRBD1 (5 bases). The CDR3 is made up of 14 amino acids. Trimming left V 6 bases short and J 6 bases short, with 16 bases between. The germline CDR1 and CDR2 sequences are LNHDA and SQIVND (reference sequence). The chain's CDR3 is CASSTGVRRDTQYF. DNA of the CDR3: TGTGCCAGTAGCACAGGCGTCCGGCGGGATACGCAGTATTTT.

This clonotype showed up just a few times. The CDR3, as DNA: TGTGCCAGCAGTTACATGGAAGAGACCCAGTACTTC. As protein: CASSYMEETQYF. The chain uses TRBV6-2 or TRBV6-3 and TRBJ2-5; D unresolved. Germline CDR1 reads MNHEY; CDR2 reads SVGEGT. V gave up 2 bases and J gave up 3 bases, with 4 bases separating them. The CDR3 is made up of 12 amino acids.

This clonotype has just a few counts. V and J are TRBV20-1 and TRBJ2-7, with D uncertain. Trimming left V 1 base short and J 3 bases short, with 7 bases between. Germline V gives CDR1 DFQATT, CDR2 SNEGSKA (reference sequence). The CDR3 has 12 residues. The DNA for the CDR3 is TGCAGTGCTAGAGGTACGGACTACGAGCAGTACTTC. Its translation: CSARGTDYEQYF.

This clonotype turned up a few times. The chain has TRBV9 and TRBJ2-3, with D possibly TRBD2 on 6 matching bases. V was pared by 4 bases and J by 3 bases, with 24 bases between. CDR3 length equals 18 residues. Germline loops: CDR1 SGDLS, CDR2 YYNGEE. The CDR3 coding sequence is TGTGCCAGCAGCTCACCCCACGGACTACGGGCGGGAACAGATACGCAGTATTTT. Amino acid sequence: CASSSPHGLRAGTDTQYF.

V is TRBV7-3 and J is TRBJ2-2, with 10 positions matching TRBD1. Germline V gives CDR1 SGHTA, CDR2 FQGTGA. Trimming cost V 5 bases and J 6 bases; bases outside gene matches: 12. The length of the CDR3 is 17 residues. CDR3 nucleotides: TGTGCCAGCAGCCCCCCACCGGGACAGGGGAATCCCGGGGAGCTGTTTTTT. This encodes CASSPPPGQGNPGELFF.

The chain is built from TRBV7-2 and TRBJ2-1; D is undetermined. Germline CDR1 reads SGHTA; CDR2 reads FQGNSA. The CDR3 contains 13 residues. V shed 2 bases and J shed 9 bases, with 11 bases lying between them. The CDR3 DNA is TGTGCCAGCAGCTTAAGTACAGTGGGTGAGCAGTTCTTC. Protein sequence: CASSLSTVGEQFF.

The chain employs TRBV12-5 and TRBJ2-7; tentatively, D is TRBD1 (6 bases). The CDR3 is 18 residues long. Germline assignment: CDR1 LGHNT and CDR2 FRNRAP. V lost 0 bases and J lost 2, with 20 bases in between. The CDR3 spells CASGLVELGHYGAYEQYF. The CDR3 region has the DNA TGTGCTAGTGGTTTGGTAGAACTGGGACACTATGGGGCCTACGAGCAGTACTTC.